The rows below give T cell receptor beta chains drawn from one sample of a study of T-cell memory formation after mild COVID-19. TCRdb reprocessed the 5' RACE reads with MiXCR, giving one entry per CDR3 protein. The sample holds 530,000 or so distinct CDR3 sequences, 15% to 20% seen once. The sequencing sample was made of PBMCs or a T cell subset sorted from them (not recorded which). The receptors derive from an adult woman who had mild COVID-19 (a few samples of this study predate the infection). Cell type and time point are not known. CDR3s include the opening cysteine and the closing phenylalanine or tryptophan. The D gene is left open where the match is weak. Only part of the rows carry a size: once, few, many, or a class if the clone is expanded.

size	V	D	J	DNA	CDR3
few	TRBV12-3/TRBV12-4	TRBD1	TRBJ1-5	TGTGCCAGCAGTTTAGCCCCGGGACAGGCCCCTAATCAGCCCCAGCATTTT	CASSLAPGQAPNQPQHF
NA	TRBV7-9	NA	TRBJ1-1	TGTGCCAGCAGCAAAACAGCGGCGGAAGCTTTCTTT	CASSKTAAEAFF
few	TRBV7-9	NA	TRBJ1-1	TGTGCCAGCAGCTTGGGTAGGGTGTTGATCACTGAAGCTTTCTTT	CASSLGRVLITEAFF
NA	TRBV7-6	NA	TRBJ2-3	TGTGCCAGCAGCTTCAGAGTCAGCCCCACAGATACGCAGTATTTT	CASSFRVSPTDTQYF
NA	TRBV6-2/TRBV6-3	NA	TRBJ2-2	TGTGCCAGCAGTTACCCCTACACCGGGGAGCTGTTTTTT	CASSYPYTGELFF
NA	TRBV5-1	NA	TRBJ1-1	TGCGCCAGCACCGATCCGGGGGGCACTGAAGCTTTCTTT	CASTDPGGTEAFF
NA	TRBV12-3/TRBV12-4	TRBD2	TRBJ2-2	TGTGCCATGCGACCGGGACTAGCAAACACCGGGGAGCTGTTTTTT	CAMRPGLANTGELFF
many	TRBV12-3/TRBV12-4	NA	TRBJ2-1	TGTGCCAGCAGTCCACAGACAGGTTACAATGAGCAGTTCTTC	CASSPQTGYNEQFF
NA	TRBV7-2	NA	TRBJ2-1	TGTGCCAGCAGTTCGGGGAGAGAGAACTACAATGAGCAGTTCTTC	CASSSGRENYNEQFF
few	TRBV5-5	NA	TRBJ1-5	TGTGCCAGCAGCTTGGCCCTAGGGAGGACGGAGGGATCGGGGGCCCAGCATTTT	CASSLALGRTEGSGAQHF
NA	TRBV5-1	NA	TRBJ1-1	TGCGCCAGCAGCTTGGCAGGCGCCGGTCGGAGGTCTGAAGCTTTCTTT	CASSLAGAGRRSEAFF
NA	TRBV11-3	NA	TRBJ2-1	TGTGCCAGCAGCAGCCAAGGGACGTCACTCTATAACAATGAGCAGTTCTTC	CASSSQGTSLYNNEQFF
many	TRBV7-8	TRBD1	TRBJ2-5	TGTGCCAGCAGCCTAGGACAGGGGGCGGGTGAGACCCAGTACTTC	CASSLGQGAGETQYF
NA	TRBV9	TRBD2	TRBJ2-3	TGTGCCAGCAGCGGCGGACTAGCGGCGACGTTGGAGCATACGCAGTATTTT	CASSGGLAATLEHTQYF
few	TRBV12-3/TRBV12-4	TRBD2	TRBJ2-1	TGTGCCAGCAGTTTGGATCTTCGAGGACTAGCGGGAGGCAATGAGCAGTTCTTC	CASSLDLRGLAGGNEQFF
NA	TRBV20-1	TRBD2	TRBJ2-3	TGCAGTGCTAGAGAGTTGGGGCGGGAGGGCCTATATACGCAGTATTTT	CSARELGREGLYTQYF
few	TRBV27	NA	TRBJ2-1	TGTGCCAGCAGTGTCTCGGGGGGCCCTGGAGAGCAGTTCTTC	CASSVSGGPGEQFF
many	TRBV5-4	TRBD2	TRBJ2-1	TGTGCCAGCAGCCTAACTAGCGGGGGGGCTGGTGAGCAGTTCTTC	CASSLTSGGAGEQFF
NA	TRBV27	NA	TRBJ1-5	TGTGCCAGCAGTTTATCGGGTCAAGGGGGTAATCAGCCCCAGCATTTT	CASSLSGQGGNQPQHF
few	TRBV9	TRBD1	TRBJ2-7	TGTGCCAGCAGCGCGGAGGGACAGGGCTCCTACGAGCAGTACTTC	CASSAEGQGSYEQYF
few	TRBV7-9	NA	TRBJ1-1	TGTGCCACCCTCAGCTTATCGGCTGAAGCTTTCTTT	CATLSLSAEAFF
NA	TRBV12-3/TRBV12-4	TRBD1	TRBJ1-4	TGTGCCAGCAGTCCACAGGGGGCTTTAGCTAATGAAAAACTGTTTTTT	CASSPQGALANEKLFF
NA	TRBV20-1	NA	TRBJ1-5	TGCAGTGCTCAGGAGGGCAATCAGCCCCAGCATTTT	CSAQEGNQPQHF
NA	TRBV12-5	NA	TRBJ1-2	TGTGCTAGTGGCCTGACTCGGGACGGATGGGCGGACTATGGCTACACCTTC	CASGLTRDGWADYGYTF
few	TRBV20-1	NA	TRBJ2-3	TGCAGTGCTAGGCCCAGGGAACTTGGCACAGATACGCAGTATTTT	CSARPRELGTDTQYF
NA	TRBV6-2/TRBV6-3	TRBD1	TRBJ1-1	TGTGCCAGCAACGGACAGGCATACACTGAAGCTTTCTTT	CASNGQAYTEAFF
NA	TRBV29-1	TRBD1	TRBJ1-2	TGCAGCGTAGGTCAGGGGGCTGGCTACACCTTC	CSVGQGAGYTF
few	TRBV20-1	TRBD1	TRBJ2-1	TGCAGTGCGATAGGACAGGGCTATGAGCAGTTCTTC	CSAIGQGYEQFF
few	TRBV6-5	NA	TRBJ2-3	TGTGCCTCCCTAGGTTCGACAGATACGCAGTATTTT	CASLGSTDTQYF
few	TRBV5-6	NA	TRBJ2-4	TGTGCCAGCGGACAACTAGCCAAAAACATTCAGTACTTC	CASGQLAKNIQYF
NA	TRBV6-5	TRBD1	TRBJ1-5	TGTGCCAGCAGATTCCTCCGGGACAGTAATATACAGCCCCAGCATTTT	CASRFLRDSNIQPQHF
NA	TRBV30	TRBD2	TRBJ2-3	TGTGCCTGGAATCCGCGGGGGACTACAGATACGCAGTATTTT	CAWNPRGTTDTQYF
few	TRBV9	NA	TRBJ1-3	TGTGCCAGCAGCGGTGATGGGGTCCCTGGAAACACCATATATTTT	CASSGDGVPGNTIYF
NA	TRBV3-1	TRBD2	TRBJ2-3	TGTGCCAGCAGCCAAGGAGCGGGAGCAGATACGCAGTATTTT	CASSQGAGADTQYF
many	TRBV25-1	NA	TRBJ2-5	TGTGCCAGCAGTCCAGGACCGGGAGAGACCCAGTACTTC	CASSPGPGETQYF
NA	TRBV10-3	TRBD1	TRBJ1-2	TGTGCCATCAGTGATCTTCCGGGACAGAACTATGGCTACACCTTC	CAISDLPGQNYGYTF
few	TRBV2	NA	TRBJ2-6	TGTGCCAGGGCCCGGCTGGCCTCTGGGGCCAACGTCCTGACTTTC	CARARLASGANVLTF
few	TRBV5-1	TRBD2	TRBJ2-5	TGCGCCAGCAGCTCTGGACTAGCGGAGGAAGAGACCCAGTACTTC	CASSSGLAEEETQYF
many	TRBV5-1	NA	TRBJ2-5	TGTGCCAGCAGTTTCAAGGAGACCCAGTACTTC	CASSFKETQYF
NA	TRBV6-2/TRBV6-3	TRBD2	TRBJ2-6	TGTGCCAGCAGTCAGGCTAGCGGGGGGGCCTCTGGGGCCAACGTCCTGACTTTC	CASSQASGGASGANVLTF
many	TRBV3-1	NA	TRBJ1-2	TGTGCCAGCAGCCAAGGATCCGGTGCCTACTATGGCTACACCTTC	CASSQGSGAYYGYTF
few	TRBV3-1	NA	TRBJ1-4	TGTGCCAGCAGTCCGGGTCCTCGAAATGAAAAACTGTTTTTT	CASSPGPRNEKLFF
NA	TRBV15	TRBD1	TRBJ2-7	TGTGCCACCACCTTACCGGGACAGACTCCCTACGAGCAGTACTTC	CATTLPGQTPYEQYF
NA	TRBV29-1	NA	TRBJ2-5	TGCAGCGTTGAGGTCGGGGGTCGGGGCGCCGAGACCCAGTACTTC	CSVEVGGRGAETQYF